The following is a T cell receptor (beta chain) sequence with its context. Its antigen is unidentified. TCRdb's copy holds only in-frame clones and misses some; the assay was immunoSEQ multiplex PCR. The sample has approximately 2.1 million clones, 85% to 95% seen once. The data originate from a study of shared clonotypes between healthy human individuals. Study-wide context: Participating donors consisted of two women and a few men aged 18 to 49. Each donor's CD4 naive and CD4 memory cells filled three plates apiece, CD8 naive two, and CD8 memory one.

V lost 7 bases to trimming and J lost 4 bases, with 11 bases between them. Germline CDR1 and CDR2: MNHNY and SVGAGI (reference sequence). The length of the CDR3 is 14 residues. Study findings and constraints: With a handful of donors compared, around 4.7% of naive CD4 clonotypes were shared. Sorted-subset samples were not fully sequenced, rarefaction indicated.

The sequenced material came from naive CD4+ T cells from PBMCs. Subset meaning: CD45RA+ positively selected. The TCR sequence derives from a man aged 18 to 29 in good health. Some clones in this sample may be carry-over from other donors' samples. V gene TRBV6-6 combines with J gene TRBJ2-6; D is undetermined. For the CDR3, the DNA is TGTGCCAGCAAGTGGTCCCACGGGGCCAACGTCCTGACTTTC. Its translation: CASKWSHGANVLTF.